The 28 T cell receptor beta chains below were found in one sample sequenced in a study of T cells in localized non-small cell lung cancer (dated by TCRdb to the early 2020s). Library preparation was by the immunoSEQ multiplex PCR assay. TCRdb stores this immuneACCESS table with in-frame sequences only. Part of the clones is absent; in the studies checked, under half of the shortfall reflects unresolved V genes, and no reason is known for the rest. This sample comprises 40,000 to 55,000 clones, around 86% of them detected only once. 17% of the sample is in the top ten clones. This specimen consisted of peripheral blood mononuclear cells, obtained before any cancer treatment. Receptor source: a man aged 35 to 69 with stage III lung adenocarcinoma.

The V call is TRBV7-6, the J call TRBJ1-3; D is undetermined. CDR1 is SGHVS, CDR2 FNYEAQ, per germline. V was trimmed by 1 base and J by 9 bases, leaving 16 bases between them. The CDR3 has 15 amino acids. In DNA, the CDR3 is TGTGCCAGCAGCTTAGATTCCACTGGGTCCAGCACCATATATTTT. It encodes CASSLDSTGSSTIYF.

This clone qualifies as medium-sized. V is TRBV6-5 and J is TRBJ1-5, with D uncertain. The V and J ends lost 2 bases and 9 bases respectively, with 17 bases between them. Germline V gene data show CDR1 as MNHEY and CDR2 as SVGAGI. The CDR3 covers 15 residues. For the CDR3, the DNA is TGTGCCAGCAGTTACAAGCCGTTCGGCAAAACGCCCCAGCATTTT. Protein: CASSYKPFGKTPQHF.

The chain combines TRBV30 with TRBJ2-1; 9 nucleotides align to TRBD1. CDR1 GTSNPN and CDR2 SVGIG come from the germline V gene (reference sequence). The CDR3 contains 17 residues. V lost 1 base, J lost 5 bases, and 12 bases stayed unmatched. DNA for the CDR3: TGTGCCTGGAGTGGTGGGACAGGGTCAAGACACAACAATGAGCAGTTCTTC. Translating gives CAWSGGTGSRHNNEQFF. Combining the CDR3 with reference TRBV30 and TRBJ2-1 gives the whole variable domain SQTIHQWPATLVQPVGSPLSLECTVEGTSNPNLYWYRQAAGRGLQLLFYSVGIGQISSEVPQNLSASRPQDRQFILSSKKLLLSDSGFYLCAWSGGTGSRHNNEQFFGPGTRLTVL.

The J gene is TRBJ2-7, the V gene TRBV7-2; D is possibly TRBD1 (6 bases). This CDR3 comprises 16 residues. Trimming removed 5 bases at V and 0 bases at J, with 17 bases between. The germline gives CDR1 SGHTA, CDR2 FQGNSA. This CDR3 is CASSPGQLRTSYEQYF. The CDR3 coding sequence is TGTGCCAGCAGCCCCGGACAGCTCCGAACCTCCTACGAGCAGTACTTC.

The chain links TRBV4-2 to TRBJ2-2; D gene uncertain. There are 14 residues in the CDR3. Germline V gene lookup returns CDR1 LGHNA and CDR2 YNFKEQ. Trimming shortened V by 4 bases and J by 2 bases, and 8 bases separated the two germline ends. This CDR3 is CASSRELNTGELFF. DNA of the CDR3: TGTGCCAGCAGCCGAGAACTAAACACCGGGGAGCTGTTTTTT.

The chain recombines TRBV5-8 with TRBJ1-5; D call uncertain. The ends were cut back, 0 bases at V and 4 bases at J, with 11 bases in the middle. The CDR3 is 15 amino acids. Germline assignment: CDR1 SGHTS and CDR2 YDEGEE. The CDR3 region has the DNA TGTGCCAGCAGCTTGGGTCTCAGTCTTAATCAGCCCCAGCATTTT. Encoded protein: CASSLGLSLNQPQHF.

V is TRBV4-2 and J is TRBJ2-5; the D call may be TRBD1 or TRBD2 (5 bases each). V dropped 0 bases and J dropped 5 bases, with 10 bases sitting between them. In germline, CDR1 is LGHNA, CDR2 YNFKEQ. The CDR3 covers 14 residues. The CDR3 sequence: CASSQDFREETQYF. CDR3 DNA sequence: TGTGCCAGCAGCCAAGACTTCAGGGAGGAGACCCAGTACTTC.

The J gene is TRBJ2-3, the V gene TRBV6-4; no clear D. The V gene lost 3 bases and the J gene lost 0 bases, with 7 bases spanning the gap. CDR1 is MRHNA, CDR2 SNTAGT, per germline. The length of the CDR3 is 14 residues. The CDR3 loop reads CASSETSSTDTQYF. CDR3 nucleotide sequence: TGTGCCAGCAGTGAGACCTCTAGCACAGATACGCAGTATTTT.

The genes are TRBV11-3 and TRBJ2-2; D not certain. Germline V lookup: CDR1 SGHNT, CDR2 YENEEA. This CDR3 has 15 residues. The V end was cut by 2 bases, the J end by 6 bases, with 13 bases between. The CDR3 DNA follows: TGTGCCAGCAGCTTATTAGGCGGTATTGCCGGGGAGCTGTTTTTT. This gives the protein CASSLLGGIAGELFF.

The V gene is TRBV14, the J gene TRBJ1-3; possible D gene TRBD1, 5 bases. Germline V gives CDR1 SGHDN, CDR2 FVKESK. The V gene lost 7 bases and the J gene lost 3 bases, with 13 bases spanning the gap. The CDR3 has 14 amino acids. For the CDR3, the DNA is TGTGCCAGCAATCAGGGATGGAGTGGAAACACCATATATTTT. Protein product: CASNQGWSGNTIYF.

In DNA form, the CDR3 reads TGTGCCATTTCACAGGGGGCTTATAATTCACCCCTCCACTTT. It codes for CAISQGAYNSPLHF. This chain uses TRBV28 with TRBJ1-6; 9 nucleotides align to TRBD1. The V gene end was trimmed by 10 bases and the J gene end by 4 bases; junction bases not matched to a gene: 5. Germline loops: CDR1 MDHEN, CDR2 SYDVKM. The CDR3 contains 14 residues.

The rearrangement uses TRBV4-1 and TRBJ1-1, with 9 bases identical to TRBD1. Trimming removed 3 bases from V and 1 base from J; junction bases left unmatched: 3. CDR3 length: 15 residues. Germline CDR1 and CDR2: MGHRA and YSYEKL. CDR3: CASSQAGQGNTEAFF. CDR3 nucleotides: TGCGCCAGCAGCCAGGCGGGACAGGGGAACACTGAAGCTTTCTTT.

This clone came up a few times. CDR3 sequence: CASSLAGYRQETQYF. In DNA form, the CDR3 reads TGTGCCAGCAGCTTAGCGGGGTATCGTCAAGAGACCCAGTACTTC. The chain links TRBV7-2 to TRBJ2-5; no reliable D call. The CDR3 consists of 15 residues. V lost 0 bases and J 2 bases, leaving 10 bases between the germline ends. In germline, CDR1 is SGHTA, CDR2 FQGNSA.

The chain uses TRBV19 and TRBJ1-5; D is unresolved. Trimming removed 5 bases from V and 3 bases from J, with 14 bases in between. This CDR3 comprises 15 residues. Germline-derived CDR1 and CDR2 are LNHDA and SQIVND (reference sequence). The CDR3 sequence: CASSVPRPSNQPQHF. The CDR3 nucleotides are TGTGCCAGTAGTGTCCCCCGGCCCTCCAATCAGCCCCAGCATTTT.

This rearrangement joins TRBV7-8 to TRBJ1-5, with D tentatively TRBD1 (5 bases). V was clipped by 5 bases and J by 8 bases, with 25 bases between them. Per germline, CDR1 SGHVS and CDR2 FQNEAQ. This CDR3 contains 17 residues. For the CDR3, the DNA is TGTGCCAGCAGCCTCCTAGGGGCCCGTCCCGGGGCGGAGCCCCAGCATTTT. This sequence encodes CASSLLGARPGAEPQHF.

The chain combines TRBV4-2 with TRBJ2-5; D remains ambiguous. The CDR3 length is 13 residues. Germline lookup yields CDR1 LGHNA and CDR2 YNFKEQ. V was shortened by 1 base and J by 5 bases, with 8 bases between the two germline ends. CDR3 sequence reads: CASSQVGSETQYF. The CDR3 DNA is TGTGCCAGCAGCCAAGTCGGATCGGAGACCCAGTACTTC.

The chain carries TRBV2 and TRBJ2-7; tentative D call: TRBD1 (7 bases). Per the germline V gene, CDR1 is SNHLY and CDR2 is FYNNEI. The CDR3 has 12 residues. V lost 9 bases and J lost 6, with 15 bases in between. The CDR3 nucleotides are TGTGCCAGAGGGCGGAGGGACAGCGAGCAGTACTTC. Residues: CARGRRDSEQYF.

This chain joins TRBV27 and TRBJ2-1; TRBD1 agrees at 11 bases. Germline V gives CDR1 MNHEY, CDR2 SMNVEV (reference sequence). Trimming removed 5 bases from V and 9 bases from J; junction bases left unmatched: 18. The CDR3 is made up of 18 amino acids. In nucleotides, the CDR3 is TGTGCCAGCAGTCAACTCCCCTGGGACAGGGGGGTACAGGGTGAGCAGTTCTTC. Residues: CASSQLPWDRGVQGEQFF.

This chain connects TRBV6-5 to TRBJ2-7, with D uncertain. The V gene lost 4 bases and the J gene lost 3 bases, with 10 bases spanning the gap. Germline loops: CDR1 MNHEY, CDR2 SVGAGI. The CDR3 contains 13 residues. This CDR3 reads CASSSTASYEQYF. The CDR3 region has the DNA TGTGCCAGCAGTTCGACGGCTAGCTACGAGCAGTACTTC.

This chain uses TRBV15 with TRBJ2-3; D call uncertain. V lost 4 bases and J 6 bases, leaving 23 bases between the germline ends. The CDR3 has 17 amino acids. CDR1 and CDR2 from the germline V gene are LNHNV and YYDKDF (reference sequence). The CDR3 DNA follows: TGTGCCACCAGCATTTCCTCCTTGACCTCCACCACCGATACGCAGTATTTT. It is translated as CATSISSLTSTTDTQYF. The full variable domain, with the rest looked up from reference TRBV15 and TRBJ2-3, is DAMVIQNPRYQVTQFGKPVTLSCSQTLNHNVMYWYQQKSSQAPKLLFHYYDKDFNNEADTPDNFQSRRPNTSFCFLDIRSPGLGDTAMYLCATSISSLTSTTDTQYFGPGTRLTVL.

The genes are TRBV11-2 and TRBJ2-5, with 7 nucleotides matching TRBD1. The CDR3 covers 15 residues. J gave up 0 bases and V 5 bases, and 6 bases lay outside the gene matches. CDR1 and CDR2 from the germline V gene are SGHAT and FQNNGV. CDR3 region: CASSGTGTDQETQYF. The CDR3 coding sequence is TGTGCCAGCAGCGGGACCGGGACAGACCAAGAGACCCAGTACTTC.

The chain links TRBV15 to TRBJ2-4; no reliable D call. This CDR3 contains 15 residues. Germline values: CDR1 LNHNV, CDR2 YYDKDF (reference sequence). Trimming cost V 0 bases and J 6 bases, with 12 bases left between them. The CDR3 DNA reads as TGTGCCACCAGCAGAGAGAAGGGAATCGGAAACATTCAGTACTTC. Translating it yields CATSREKGIGNIQYF.

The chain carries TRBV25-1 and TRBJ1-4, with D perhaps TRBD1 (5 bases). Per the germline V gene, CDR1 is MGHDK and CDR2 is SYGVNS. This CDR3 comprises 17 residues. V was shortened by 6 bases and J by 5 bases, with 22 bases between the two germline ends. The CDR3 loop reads CASSERDGRSPNEKLFF. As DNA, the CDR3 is TGTGCCAGCAGCGAGCGGGACGGGAGATCTCCGAATGAAAAACTGTTTTTT.

The CDR3 spells CASSSLGIHKSSYNEQFF. CDR3 coding DNA: TGTGCCAGCAGCTCCCTTGGGATACACAAAAGCTCCTACAATGAGCAGTTCTTC. The chain recombines TRBV5-8 with TRBJ2-1, with D hard to call. The V gene's germline CDR1 is SGHTS and CDR2 YDEGEE. This CDR3 region has 18 residues. With 3 bases removed from V and 0 bases from J, the gap between germline ends came to 19 bases. Full variable domain (rest looked up from reference TRBV5-8 and TRBJ2-1): EAGVTQSPTHLIKTRGQQATLRCSPISGHTSVYWYQQALGLGLQFLLWYDEGEERNRGNFPPRFSGRQFPNYSSELNVNALELEDSALYLCASSSLGIHKSSYNEQFFGPGTRLTVL.

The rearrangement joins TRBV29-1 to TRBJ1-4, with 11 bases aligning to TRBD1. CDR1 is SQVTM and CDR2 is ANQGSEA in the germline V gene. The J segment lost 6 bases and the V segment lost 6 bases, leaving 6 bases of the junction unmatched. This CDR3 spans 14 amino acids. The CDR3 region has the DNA TGCAGCGTCTGGGACAGGGGGATGGATGAAAAACTGTTTTTT. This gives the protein CSVWDRGMDEKLFF.

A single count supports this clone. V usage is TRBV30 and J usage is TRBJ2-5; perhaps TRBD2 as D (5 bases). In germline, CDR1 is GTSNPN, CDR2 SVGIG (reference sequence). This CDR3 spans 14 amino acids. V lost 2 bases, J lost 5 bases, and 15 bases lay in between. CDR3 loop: CAWSWEASGETQYF. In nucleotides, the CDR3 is TGTGCCTGGAGTTGGGAAGCGTCGGGGGAGACCCAGTACTTC.

CDR3 bases: TGTGCCAGCAGTTTCCTTTTAGGACAGTCCAATGAGCAGTTCTTC. Residues: CASSFLLGQSNEQFF. The V and J genes are TRBV27 and TRBJ2-1, with D possibly being TRBD1 (6 bases). The CDR3 has 15 residues. The V end lost 3 bases, the J end lost 6 bases, and 15 bases lay between the germline ends. Germline V gene data show CDR1 as MNHEY and CDR2 as SMNVEV (reference sequence).

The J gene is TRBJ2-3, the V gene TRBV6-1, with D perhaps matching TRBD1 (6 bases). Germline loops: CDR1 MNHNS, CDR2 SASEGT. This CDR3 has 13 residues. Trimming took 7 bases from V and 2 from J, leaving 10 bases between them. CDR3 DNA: TGTGCCAGCATGGGACACGACACAGATACGCAGTATTTT. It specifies CASMGHDTDTQYF.